These 30 T cell receptor beta chains were sequenced from one sample in a study of CD8 T cells in ankylosing spondylitis. A single record per CDR3 protein comes from TCRdb applying MiXCR to the 5' RACE reads. Here the sample spans about 140,000 distinct CDR3 sequences, roughly 8.8% being singletons. The sample consisted of synovial fluid, either unsorted or a sorted T cell fraction (not recorded which). The receptors here all came from a male donor with ankylosing spondylitis.

The rearrangement links TRBV5-1 to TRBJ2-3; no definite D call. Looked up from germline, CDR1 is SGHRS and CDR2 is YFSETQ. This CDR3 contains 14 residues. V lost 0 bases and J lost 4, with 9 bases in between. CDR3 sequence (DNA): TGCGCCAGCAGCTTGGAACCACCACCAGATACGCAGTATTTT. Protein product: CASSLEPPPDTQYF.

This clonotype was observed many times. The chain carries TRBV5-1 and TRBJ2-7; TRBD2 matches 10 bases. Trimming removed 0 bases from V and 3 bases from J; junction bases left unmatched: 6. The length of the CDR3 is 16 residues. The germline CDR1 and CDR2 sequences are SGHRS and YFSETQ. The chain's CDR3 is CASSLVTSGTVYEQYF. In DNA, the CDR3 is TGCGCCAGCAGCTTGGTTACTAGCGGGACCGTCTACGAGCAGTACTTC. Drawing the rest from reference TRBV5-1 and TRBJ2-7, the complete variable domain is KAGVTQTPRYLIKTRGQQVTLSCSPISGHRSVSWYQQTPGQGLQFLFEYFSETQRNKGNFPGRFSGRQFSNSRSEMNVSTLELGDSALYLCASSLVTSGTVYEQYFGPGTRLTVT.

The V gene is TRBV18, the J gene TRBJ2-3, with D unresolved. CDR1 is KGHSH, CDR2 LQKENI, per germline. This CDR3 is 15 amino acids long. With 6 bases removed from V and 4 bases from J, the gap between germline ends came to 17 bases. The CDR3 reads CASSLDRRSADTQYF. CDR3 coding DNA: TGTGCCAGCTCCCTGGACCGCCGCTCCGCAGATACGCAGTATTTT.

This clonotype turned up a few times. The rearrangement links TRBV19 to TRBJ1-2; D not resolved. In germline, CDR1 is LNHDA, CDR2 SQIVND (reference sequence). The CDR3 is 14 residues long. V lost 3 bases to trimming and J lost 0 bases, with 8 bases between them. The CDR3 coding sequence is TGTGCCAGTAGTATCCGGGCGGCTAACTATGGCTACACCTTC. Its translation is CASSIRAANYGYTF. Filled out from reference TRBV19 and TRBJ1-2, the complete variable domain reads DGGITQSPKYLFRKEGQNVTLSCEQNLNHDAMYWYRQDPGQGLRLIYYSQIVNDFQKGDIAEGYSVSREKKESFPLTVTSAQKNPTAFYLCASSIRAANYGYTFGSGTRLTVV.

V gene TRBV2 combines with J gene TRBJ2-3, with 12 bases that match TRBD2. Trimming at V came to 4 bases and at J to 5 bases, leaving 1 base not matched to a gene. The CDR3 loop spans 14 amino acids. Germline V gene sequence: CDR1 SNHLY, CDR2 FYNNEI. CDR3 nucleotide sequence: TGTGCCAGCAGTGCACTAGCGGGGGGAGATACGCAGTATTTT. This codes for CASSALAGGDTQYF.

This clonotype showed up many times. The chain links TRBV20-1 to TRBJ1-6, with 7 positions matching TRBD1. V was clipped by 2 bases and J by 9 bases; unmatched bases: 7. This CDR3 spans 14 amino acids. Germline loops: CDR1 DFQATT, CDR2 SNEGSKA (reference sequence). In nucleotides, the CDR3 is TGCAGTGCTAGACCACAGGGGTTGGGTTCACCCCTCCACTTT. Translation gives CSARPQGLGSPLHF.

This clonotype was observed a few times. The V gene is TRBV25-1, the J gene TRBJ1-2; 9 bases match TRBD1. With 2 bases clipped from V and 2 bases from J, the junction kept 3 bases outside the gene matches. CDR1 MGHDK and CDR2 SYGVNS come from the germline V gene. This CDR3 contains 15 residues. The CDR3 DNA reads as TGTGCCAGCAGTGAACCGGGACAGGGAAACTATGGCTACACCTTC. As protein: CASSEPGQGNYGYTF.

This clonotype was detected only a few times. The V gene is TRBV28, the J gene TRBJ1-5; 9 bases align to TRBD1. Germline V lookup: CDR1 MDHEN, CDR2 SYDVKM. V lost 5 bases and J lost 7; bases outside the gene matches: 3. The CDR3 sequence is 13 residues long. The DNA for the CDR3 is TGTGCCAGCAGTCCGGACAGGGGACAGCCCCAGCATTTT. It specifies CASSPDRGQPQHF.

V and J are TRBV28 and TRBJ2-7, with D hard to call. The CDR3 loop spans 14 amino acids. V dropped 6 bases and J dropped 0 bases, with 12 bases sitting between them. Germline loops: CDR1 MDHEN, CDR2 SYDVKM. DNA for the CDR3: TGTGCCAGCAGCCGGGCGGCAGTCTCCTACGAGCAGTACTTC. It is translated as CASSRAAVSYEQYF.

This clonotype was detected a few times. The chain couples TRBV7-2 to TRBJ1-1; TRBD1 is a possible D gene (5 bases). The CDR3 length is 14 residues. The germline V gene has CDR1 SGHTA and CDR2 FQGNSA. V was shortened by 3 bases and J by 4 bases, with 12 bases between the two germline ends. The CDR3 sequence is CASSFRMGVTEAFF. In DNA, the CDR3 is TGTGCCAGCAGCTTTAGGATGGGGGTCACTGAAGCTTTCTTT.

J is TRBJ1-3 and V is TRBV7-2; D gene uncertain. The CDR3 contains 17 residues. The V end lost 1 base, the J end lost 2 bases, and 15 bases lay between the germline ends. From germline, CDR1 is SGHTA and CDR2 FQGNSA. The CDR3 nucleotides read TGTGCCAGCAGCTTAGAGGTCAGCAGCTTCGCTGGAAACACCATATATTTT. It encodes CASSLEVSSFAGNTIYF.

The chain is built from TRBV4-1 and TRBJ2-1, with TRBD1 matching 10 bases. The V gene end was trimmed by 3 bases and the J gene end by 6 bases; junction bases not matched to a gene: 8. Per germline, CDR1 MGHRA and CDR2 YSYEKL. CDR3 length: 16 residues. In DNA form, the CDR3 reads TGCGCCAGCAGCCACCTGGGGGACAGGGGATCCAATGAGCAGTTCTTC. It encodes CASSHLGDRGSNEQFF.

This clonotype was observed a few times. This chain uses TRBV20-1 with TRBJ2-6; 8 nucleotides match TRBD1. Germline CDR1 DFQATT, CDR2 SNEGSKA (reference sequence). CDR3 length: 14 residues. CDR3 sequence reads: CRATGDSGANVLTF. The CDR3 DNA reads TGCAGAGCGACAGGGGACTCTGGGGCCAACGTCCTGACTTTC.

At least ten counts were recorded for this clonotype. The rearrangement uses TRBV12-3 or TRBV12-4 and TRBJ2-1, with D maybe TRBD1 (8 bases). The germline V and J ends were trimmed by 2 bases and 8 bases, with 16 bases remaining between them. This CDR3 has 15 residues. The CDR3 region is CASSLSQGGGYEQFF. Here the CDR3 DNA reads TGTGCCAGCAGTTTATCACAGGGGGGGGGTTATGAGCAGTTCTTC.

Many counts were recorded for this clonotype. The chain is built from TRBV7-6 and TRBJ1-1, with a weak D call TRBD1 (5 bases). This CDR3 comprises 14 residues. V was cut by 5 bases and J by 2 bases, with 12 bases left in between. Germline-derived CDR1 and CDR2 are SGHVS and FNYEAQ. The CDR3 spells CASSPGGDNTEAFF. The CDR3 coding sequence is TGTGCCAGCAGCCCGGGAGGGGACAACACTGAAGCTTTCTTT.

The genes are TRBV3-1 and TRBJ1-3, with D uncertain. V shed 0 bases and J shed 3 bases, with 3 bases lying between them. Germline V gene sequence: CDR1 LGHDT, CDR2 YNNKEL (reference sequence). The CDR3 totals 13 residues. Written as DNA, the CDR3 is TGTGCCAGCAGCCAAGAGGTTGGAAACACCATATATTTT. Translated: CASSQEVGNTIYF.

The sample holds a few counts of this clonotype. The chain carries TRBV7-9 and TRBJ2-3; D gene unclear. V dropped 5 bases and J dropped 5 bases, with 11 bases sitting between them. The length of the CDR3 is 13 residues. Germline V CDR1 and CDR2: SEHNR, FQNEAQ (reference sequence). For the CDR3, the DNA is TGTGCCAGCAGCCCCTACCGGGTAGATACGCAGTATTTT. Translated, it gives CASSPYRVDTQYF.

The chain has TRBV21-1 and TRBJ2-3; TRBD2, the D gene given by the table, was not confirmed from the DNA. TRBV21-1 is a pseudogene. This CDR3 has 16 amino acids. CDR3 sequence reads: CASSKSAIAGEDTQYF. CDR3 DNA sequence: TGTGCCAGCAGCAAAAGCGCAATAGCGGGGGAGGATACGCAGTATTTT.

This chain uses TRBV27 with TRBJ2-7; 11 bases line up with TRBD2. V shed 3 bases, J shed 3 bases, and the junction held 4 bases outside the gene matches. Germline CDR1 and CDR2: MNHEY and SMNVEV (reference sequence). The CDR3 spans 15 residues. The chain's CDR3 is CASSLGGTSGYEQYF. The CDR3, as DNA: TGTGCCAGCAGTTTGGGTGGGACTAGCGGCTACGAGCAGTACTTC.

There are many counts of this clonotype. This CDR3 is CASSPRRALQETQYF. The CDR3 coding sequence is TGTGCCAGCTCACCGCGCAGGGCTCTCCAAGAGACCCAGTACTTC. The V call is TRBV18, the J call TRBJ2-5; perhaps TRBD1 as D (5 bases). This CDR3 comprises 15 residues. V was shortened by 3 bases and J by 1 base, with 12 bases between the two germline ends. Germline assignment: CDR1 KGHSH and CDR2 LQKENI.

The rearrangement links TRBV20-1 to TRBJ1-2, with TRBD1 matching 9 bases. The germline gives CDR1 DFQATT, CDR2 SNEGSKA (reference sequence). CDR3 length: 16 residues. V lost 0 bases and J lost 5; bases outside the gene matches: 10. The CDR3 loop is CSARDGTGTKRYGYTF. As DNA, the CDR3 is TGCAGTGCTAGAGATGGGACAGGGACGAAGAGGTATGGCTACACCTTC.

This clonotype appeared many times. V and J are TRBV2 and TRBJ1-1; 8 nucleotides line up with TRBD1. Germline assignment: CDR1 SNHLY and CDR2 FYNNEI. The CDR3 runs 14 residues. Trimming cost V 6 bases and J 7 bases; bases outside gene matches: 10. The CDR3 DNA follows: TGTGCCAGCAGCGTAAACAGGGGGTCGGGTGAAGCTTTCTTT. Translating gives CASSVNRGSGEAFF. Using reference TRBV2 and TRBJ1-1 for the parts outside the CDR3, the full variable domain is EPEVTQTPSHQVTQMGQEVILRCVPISNHLYFYWYRQILGQKVEFLVSFYNNEISEKSEIFDDQFSVERPDGSNFTLKIRSTKLEDSAMYFCASSVNRGSGEAFFGQGTRLTVV.

This clonotype turned up a few times. The rearrangement joins TRBV20-1 to TRBJ2-3; D not resolved. Trimming removed 5 bases at V and 6 bases at J, with 9 bases between. Germline values: CDR1 DFQATT, CDR2 SNEGSKA (reference sequence). The CDR3 runs to 11 residues. CDR3: CSAQPQDTQYF. The DNA for the CDR3 is TGCAGTGCTCAACCTCAGGATACGCAGTATTTT.

The chain has TRBV7-2 and TRBJ2-1; D possibly corresponds to TRBD1 (6 bases). V was pared by 5 bases and J by 3 bases, with 11 bases between. This CDR3 is 14 amino acids long. The germline gives CDR1 SGHTA, CDR2 FQGNSA. CDR3 region: CASSLLGGYNEQFF. DNA of the CDR3: TGTGCCAGCAGCCTCTTAGGGGGCTACAATGAGCAGTTCTTC.

This rearrangement joins TRBV28 to TRBJ2-3; maybe TRBD2 (6 bases). The CDR3 sequence is 14 residues long. Deletions cut 4 bases from V and 1 base from J, with 9 bases between. Germline loops: CDR1 MDHEN, CDR2 SYDVKM. The CDR3 DNA follows: TGTGCCAGCAGTTCCGGGAGTCGCACAGATACGCAGTATTTT. Translation: CASSSGSRTDTQYF.

V usage is TRBV27 and J usage is TRBJ1-2; 8 bases line up with TRBD1. The CDR3 has 13 residues. Germline V CDR1 and CDR2: MNHEY, SMNVEV (reference sequence). V was clipped by 7 bases and J by 5 bases; unmatched bases: 6. The CDR3 nucleotides read TGTGCCAGCAAACAGGGGGGAACATATGGCTACACCTTC. Protein sequence: CASKQGGTYGYTF.

In this sample, this clonotype turned up many times. The chain uses TRBV7-2 and TRBJ1-2; D is possibly TRBD1 (5 bases). The V end lost 0 bases, the J end lost 5 bases, and 10 bases lay between the germline ends. Germline loops: CDR1 SGHTA, CDR2 FQGNSA. There are 14 residues in the CDR3. CDR3 sequence: CASSLATRQYGYTF. CDR3 nucleotides: TGTGCCAGCAGCTTAGCTACCCGACAGTATGGCTACACCTTC.

Many counts were recorded for this clonotype. This chain uses TRBV29-1 with TRBJ2-3, with TRBD1 identical over 7 bases. The trim removed 7 bases at V and 3 bases at J, leaving 10 bases unmatched. Looked up from germline, CDR1 is SQVTM and CDR2 is ANQGSEA. The CDR3 covers 14 residues. The CDR3 sequence is CSGNDRATTDTQYF. The CDR3 DNA is TGCAGCGGAAACGACAGGGCGACGACAGATACGCAGTATTTT.

This clonotype was seen repeatedly, ten times or more. This sequence joins TRBV6-5 and TRBJ2-7; unclear D gene. With 6 bases removed from V and 4 bases from J, the gap between germline ends came to 13 bases. The germline V gene has CDR1 MNHEY and CDR2 SVGAGI. The CDR3 has 13 amino acids. The chain's CDR3 is CASRYLGWYEQYF. The CDR3 DNA sequence: TGTGCCAGCAGGTACCTAGGATGGTACGAGCAGTACTTC.

This clonotype came up a few times. V and J are TRBV7-2 and TRBJ1-5; TRBD1 agrees at 7 bases. V gave up 3 bases and J gave up 4 bases; unmatched junction bases: 3. This CDR3 is built from 14 residues. Germline lookup yields CDR1 SGHTA and CDR2 FQGNSA. CDR3 nucleotide sequence: TGTGCCAGCAGCTTCACAGGGGCGAATCAGCCCCAGCATTTT. Residues: CASSFTGANQPQHF.